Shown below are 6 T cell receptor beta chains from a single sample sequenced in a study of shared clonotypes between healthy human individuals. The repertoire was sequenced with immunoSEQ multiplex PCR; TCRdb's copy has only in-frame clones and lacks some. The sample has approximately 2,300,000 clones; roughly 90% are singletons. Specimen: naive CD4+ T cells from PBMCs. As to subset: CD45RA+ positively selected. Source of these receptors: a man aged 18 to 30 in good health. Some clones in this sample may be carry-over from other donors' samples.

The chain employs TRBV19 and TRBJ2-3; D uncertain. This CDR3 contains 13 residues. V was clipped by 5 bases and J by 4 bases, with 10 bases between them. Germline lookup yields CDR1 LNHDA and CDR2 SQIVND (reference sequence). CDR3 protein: CASSRGWADTQYF. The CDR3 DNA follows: TGTGCCAGTAGTCGTGGGTGGGCAGATACGCAGTATTTT.

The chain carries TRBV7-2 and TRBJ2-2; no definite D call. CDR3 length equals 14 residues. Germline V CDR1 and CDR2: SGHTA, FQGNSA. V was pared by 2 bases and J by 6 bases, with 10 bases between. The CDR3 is CASSLFGEPGELFF. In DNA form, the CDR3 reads TGTGCCAGCAGCTTATTCGGAGAACCCGGGGAGCTGTTTTTT.

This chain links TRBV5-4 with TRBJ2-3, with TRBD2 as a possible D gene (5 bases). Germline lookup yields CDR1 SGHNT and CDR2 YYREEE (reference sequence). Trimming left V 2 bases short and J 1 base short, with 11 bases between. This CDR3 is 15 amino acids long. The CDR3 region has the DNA TGTGCCAGCAGCTTTTACCTAGCACGCACAGATACGCAGTATTTT. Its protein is CASSFYLARTDTQYF.

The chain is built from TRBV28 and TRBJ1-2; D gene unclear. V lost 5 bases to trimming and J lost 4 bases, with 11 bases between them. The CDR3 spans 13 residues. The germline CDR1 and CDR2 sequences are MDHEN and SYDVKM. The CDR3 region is CASSPADGYGYTF. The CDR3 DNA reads TGTGCCAGCAGTCCTGCCGATGGCTATGGCTACACCTTC.

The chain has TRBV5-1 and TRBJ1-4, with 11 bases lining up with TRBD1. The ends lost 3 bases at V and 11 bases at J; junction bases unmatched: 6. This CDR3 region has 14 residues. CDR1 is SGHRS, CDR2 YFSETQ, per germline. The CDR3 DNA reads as TGCGCCAGCAGCTGGGGGACAGGGGGTGAGAAACTGTTTTTT. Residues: CASSWGTGGEKLFF.

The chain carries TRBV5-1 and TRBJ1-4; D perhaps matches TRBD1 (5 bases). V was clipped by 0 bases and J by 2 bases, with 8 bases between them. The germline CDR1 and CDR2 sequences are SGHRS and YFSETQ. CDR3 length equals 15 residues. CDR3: CASSLAAGTNEKLFF. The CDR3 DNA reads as TGCGCCAGCAGCTTGGCGGCAGGGACTAATGAAAAACTGTTTTTT. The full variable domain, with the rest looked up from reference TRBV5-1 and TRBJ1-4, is KAGVTQTPRYLIKTRGQQVTLSCSPISGHRSVSWYQQTPGQGLQFLFEYFSETQRNKGNFPGRFSGRQFSNSRSEMNVSTLELGDSALYLCASSLAAGTNEKLFFGSGTQLSVL.